A single sample is the source of the 7 T cell receptor beta chains below, sequenced in a study of T cell repertoires in cytomegalovirus infection. One entry per CDR3 protein results from TCRdb running MiXCR on the reads. The sample carries around 360,000 distinct CDR3 sequences, about 34% recorded once. These receptors have no known antigen. The specimen comprised cultured PBMCs, sampled from culture after CMV antigen stimulation. The source of these receptors is a human donor in good health (CMV status not recorded). Some clones in this sample may be carry-over from other donors' samples.

This clonotype was detected a few times. The chain joins TRBV4-2 to TRBJ2-7; D possibly matches TRBD1 or TRBD2 (8 bases each). The V gene lost 1 base and the J gene lost 3 bases, with 13 bases spanning the gap. Germline CDR1 and CDR2: LGHNA and YNFKEQ. The CDR3 totals 15 residues. CDR3 coding DNA: TGTGCCAGCAGCCAAGCGGGAGGGACAGGCTACGAGCAGTACTTC. It encodes CASSQAGGTGYEQYF.

This clonotype was seen only a few times. This sequence joins TRBV4-3 and TRBJ2-1; D remains ambiguous. This CDR3 spans 15 amino acids. Trimming pared 0 bases from V and 0 bases from J, leaving 6 bases between. CDR1 and CDR2 from the germline V gene are LGHNA and YSLEER. The CDR3 is CASSQDPTSYNEQFF. The CDR3, as DNA: TGCGCCAGCAGCCAAGATCCGACCTCCTACAATGAGCAGTTCTTC.

Turning to this clonotype: One end of the junction is discordant with germline, which a read error may explain. The rearrangement links TRBV19 to TRBJ2-2, with a weak D call TRBD2 (6 bases). Germline values: CDR1 LNHDA, CDR2 SQIVND (reference sequence). The CDR3 has 14 amino acids. The CDR3 reads CARSIGGLSGELFF. CDR3 coding DNA: TGTGCCCGTAGTATCGGGGGTCTGTCTGGGGAGCTGTTTTTT.

The chain has TRBV6-1 and TRBJ2-4; 8 bases agree with TRBD1. The CDR3 is 15 residues long. With 1 base clipped from V and 6 bases from J, the junction kept 5 bases outside the gene matches. Germline V lookup: CDR1 MNHNS, CDR2 SASEGT. The CDR3 here is CASSEDRGFANIQYF. The CDR3 DNA follows: TGTGCCAGCAGTGAAGACAGGGGGTTCGCAAACATTCAGTACTTC.

This clonotype was observed a handful of times. The chain links TRBV12-3 or TRBV12-4 to TRBJ2-6, with D possibly matching TRBD1 (6 bases). This CDR3 is built from 15 residues. Trimming shortened V by 6 bases and J by 4 bases, and 13 bases separated the two germline ends. CDR3 nucleotides: TGTGCCAGCAGGCCCCAGGGGCTGGGGGCCAACGTCCTGACTTTC. Translation: CASRPQGLGANVLTF.

This clonotype was counted between two and nine times. The J gene is TRBJ2-2, the V gene TRBV4-3; no firm D call. V was trimmed by 4 bases and J by 0 bases, leaving 6 bases between them. Germline CDR1 reads LGHNA; CDR2 reads YSLEER. The CDR3 extends over 14 amino acids. This CDR3 reads CASSRQANTGELFF. CDR3 bases: TGCGCCAGCAGCCGCCAGGCGAACACCGGGGAGCTGTTTTTT.

The V gene is TRBV12-3 or TRBV12-4, the J gene TRBJ1-1, with a tentative D call TRBD1 (6 bases). Trimming cost V 7 bases and J 1 base, with 13 bases left between them. This CDR3 spans 14 amino acids. The CDR3: CASTWGAENTEAFF. The CDR3 DNA sequence: TGTGCCAGCACATGGGGGGCCGAGAACACTGAAGCTTTCTTT.